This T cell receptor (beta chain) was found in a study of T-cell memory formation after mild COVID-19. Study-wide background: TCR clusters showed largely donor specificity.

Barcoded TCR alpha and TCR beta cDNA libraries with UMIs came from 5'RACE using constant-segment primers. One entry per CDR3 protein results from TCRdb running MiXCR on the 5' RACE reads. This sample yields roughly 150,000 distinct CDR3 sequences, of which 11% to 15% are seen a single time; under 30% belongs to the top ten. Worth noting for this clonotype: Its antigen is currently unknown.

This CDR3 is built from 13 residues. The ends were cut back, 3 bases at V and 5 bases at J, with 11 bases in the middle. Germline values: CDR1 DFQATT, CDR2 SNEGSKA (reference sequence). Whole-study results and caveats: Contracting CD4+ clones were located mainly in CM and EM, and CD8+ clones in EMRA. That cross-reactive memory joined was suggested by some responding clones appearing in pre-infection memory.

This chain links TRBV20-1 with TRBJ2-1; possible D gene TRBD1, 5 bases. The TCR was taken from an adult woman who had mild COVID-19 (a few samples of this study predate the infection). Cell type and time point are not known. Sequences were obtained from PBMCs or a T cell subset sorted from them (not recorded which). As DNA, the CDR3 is TGCAGTGCTAGGGGGCTAGGGGACAATGAGCAGTTCTTC. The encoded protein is CSARGLGDNEQFF.